These T cell receptor beta chains were read from a single sample in a study of T cells in localized non-small cell lung cancer. Method: immunoSEQ multiplex PCR; TCRdb's copy keeps in-frame clones and lacks some. The repertoire consists of approximately 52,000 clones, with roughly 88% occurring once and the leading ten covering 15% to 20%. This specimen was peripheral blood, taken before any cancer treatment. These receptors all come from a male donor at least 60 years old with stage III squamous cell lung carcinoma. CDR3s include the opening cysteine and the closing phenylalanine or tryptophan. D genes are given only for firm matches. Size tells how often a clone was seen (once, few, many) or the class of an expanded clone, and some rows leave it out.

NA	TRBV19	NA	TRBJ1-4	TGTGCCAGTAGTATGAACAAAGGGGGTTTCGCGTTTTTT	CASSMNKGGFAFF
once	TRBV7-2	TRBD1	TRBJ1-1	TGTGCCACCCGACAGGGGTTCGAAGCTTTCTTT	CATRQGFEAFF
NA	TRBV9	NA	TRBJ1-1	TGTGCCAGCAGCGTCGGACACAACACTGAAGCTTTCTTT	CASSVGHNTEAFF
NA	TRBV5-1	TRBD2	TRBJ2-1	TGCGCCAGCAGCTTCGGGACTAGCGGTTACAATGAGCAGTTCTTC	CASSFGTSGYNEQFF
NA	TRBV25-1	NA	TRBJ2-2	TGTGCCAGCAGTCCACAGGGGAACACCGGGGAGCTGTTTTTT	CASSPQGNTGELFF
NA	TRBV2	TRBD2	TRBJ2-7	TGTGCCAGCAGTGAACGGACTAGCGGCCTTCTCGAGCAGTACTTC	CASSERTSGLLEQYF
NA	TRBV7-8	TRBD1	TRBJ1-1	TGTGCCAGCAGCCTAAGGGACAGAACCTTGGGCACTGAAGCTTTCTTT	CASSLRDRTLGTEAFF
NA	TRBV6-1	TRBD1	TRBJ1-2	TGTGCCAGCAGTGACTTCAATGGACAGGGGGGAACCTATGGCTACACCTTC	CASSDFNGQGGTYGYTF
NA	TRBV6-4	NA	TRBJ1-2	TGTGCCAGGACCGTGGGAGCTAACTATGGCTACACCTTC	CARTVGANYGYTF
once	TRBV6-1	TRBD1	TRBJ1-5	TGTGCCAGCAGGGAGGGACAGGTCTATAATCAGCCCCAGCATTTT	CASREGQVYNQPQHF
NA	TRBV7-2	TRBD1	TRBJ1-3	TGTGCCAGCAACCCAGGGGGCAGGAGGGACACCATATATTTT	CASNPGGRRDTIYF
NA	TRBV6-5	TRBD2	TRBJ2-1	TGTGCCAGCAGTTACTCGTTCACTAGCGGGTACAATGAGCAGTTCTTC	CASSYSFTSGYNEQFF
NA	TRBV10-1	NA	TRBJ1-6	TGCGCCAGCAGTGAGGCTAACGGACCGTATTCACCCCTCCACTTT	CASSEANGPYSPLHF
NA	TRBV7-9	TRBD1	TRBJ1-6	TGTGCCAGCAGCTTATTTGGGACAGATCCGGCTCTCCACTTT	CASSLFGTDPALHF
NA	TRBV2	NA	TRBJ2-5	TGTGCCAGCAGTGAAACGGAGACCCAGTACTTC	CASSETETQYF
NA	TRBV5-1	NA	TRBJ2-5	TGCGCCAGCAGCTTGGGGGGTGTCCAAGAGACCCAGTACTTC	CASSLGGVQETQYF
once	TRBV27	NA	TRBJ1-2	TGTGCCAGCAGTTTACAGGGTTTCAACGGCTACACCTTC	CASSLQGFNGYTF
NA	TRBV29-1	TRBD2	TRBJ2-5	TGCAGCGCCGGGGGGTACCTCCAAGAGACCCAGTACTTC	CSAGGYLQETQYF
NA	TRBV7-3	NA	TRBJ2-5	TGTGCCAGCAGCTTAAACGGGGGAGGAGAGACCCAGTACTTC	CASSLNGGGETQYF
NA	TRBV5-8	NA	TRBJ2-3	TGTGCCAGCAGCTTGGGGACCGGGGCGGATACGCAGTATTTT	CASSLGTGADTQYF
NA	TRBV12-5	NA	TRBJ2-7	TGTGCTAGTGGTTTACGCGAGCAGTACTTC	CASGLREQYF
NA	TRBV15	NA	TRBJ2-1	TGTGCCACCAGCAGAGGAGGGGGGGGCTATGAGCAGTTCTTC	CATSRGGGGYEQFF
NA	TRBV5-1	NA	TRBJ2-6	TGCGCCAGCAGCTTGGGGTCGCACAGGGTGTCTGGGGCCAACGTCCTGACTTTC	CASSLGSHRVSGANVLTF
NA	TRBV5-8	NA	TRBJ1-5	TGTGCCAGCAGCTTGGTGGACAGCAATCAGCCCCAGCATTTT	CASSLVDSNQPQHF
once	TRBV7-3	TRBD2	TRBJ2-3	TGTGCCAGCAGCCCGGGGGGGACAGATACGCAGTATTTT	CASSPGGTDTQYF
NA	TRBV30	NA	TRBJ2-7	TGTGCCTGGAGTGCCCGGACTTACCACGAGCAGTACTTC	CAWSARTYHEQYF
NA	TRBV7-8	NA	TRBJ1-2	TGTGCCAGCAGCTTAGCGATGAGCTATGGCTACACCTTC	CASSLAMSYGYTF
NA	TRBV4-2	NA	TRBJ2-5	TGTGCCAGCAGCCAAGAATCTGGGACTTCCTATGGCCAGTACTTC	CASSQESGTSYGQYF
NA	TRBV7-9	NA	TRBJ1-5	TGTGCCAGCAGCCAGGACCGAGCAAATCAGCCCCAGCATTTT	CASSQDRANQPQHF
NA	TRBV5-6	TRBD2	TRBJ2-3	TGTGCCAGCAGACCGGGTTGGCGGGGGGTTAGCACAGATACGCAGTATTTT	CASRPGWRGVSTDTQYF
NA	TRBV27	TRBD1	TRBJ2-1	TGTGCCAGCAAACCGGGACAGTACAATGAGCAGTTCTTC	CASKPGQYNEQFF
NA	TRBV28	NA	TRBJ2-7	TGTGCCAGCAGGCCCGGTCTACGGGGGACCACCTACGAGCAGTACTTC	CASRPGLRGTTYEQYF
NA	TRBV30	TRBD2	TRBJ2-2	TGTGCCTGGAGTACGCCGGGGGGGACCGGGGAGCTGTTTTTT	CAWSTPGGTGELFF
NA	TRBV10-2	NA	TRBJ1-1	TGCGCCAGCAGGAACAGGCCGAACACTGAAGCTTTCTTT	CASRNRPNTEAFF